The T cell receptor beta chain described here comes from a study of post-analysis software for immune sequencing data. Turning to the study itself: Disease trajectories encompassed relapsing-remitting, secondary progressive and progressive-relapsing multiple sclerosis.

A note on this clonotype: Its antigen remains unidentified.

cDNA libraries for TCR beta contained unique molecular identifiers. A population of roughly 0.95 to 10 million T cells gave rise to roughly 0.5 million cDNA molecules. TCRdb reanalysed the PCR reads using MiXCR and keeps one entry per CDR3 protein. The table records hundreds of thousands of distinct CDR3 sequences, roughly 46% of them present only once. Germline V gene lookup returns CDR1 MGHRA and CDR2 YSYEKL. The ends lost 0 bases at V and 2 bases at J; junction bases unmatched: 5. The CDR3 length is 16 residues. Study results and limitations: Batch-mates among the samples co-clustered strongly by F measure. Relative to controls, patients with multiple sclerosis showed significantly lower normalized Chao1 diversity. In patients, five TRBV segments were more frequent than in controls, with TRBV5-6, TRBV5-1 and TRBV20-1 among them.

The material sequenced was blood. The chain employs TRBV4-1 and TRBJ2-7; the match to TRBD2 covers 9 bases. This clonotype was sampled from a girl between 5 and 17 years old with multiple sclerosis. The chain's CDR3 is CASSQDPSGTPYEQYF. CDR3 DNA sequence: TGCGCCAGCAGCCAAGACCCTAGCGGGACCCCCTACGAGCAGTACTTC.